This T cell receptor beta chain was identified in a study of blood T cell repertoires in COVID-19 (TCRdb year 2020). Some background on the complete study: Recovered participants in ImmuneRACE Cohort 3 were defined by two consecutive negative NP/OP PCR tests, clearance by a healthcare professional, or resolution of symptoms. Samples from collaborators originated in the United States, Italy and Spain and spanned both the acute and convalescent phases of COVID-19. The material from the prospective study consisted of cDNA or gDNA derived from T cells, B-cell-depleted T cells, or PBMCs. The dataset comprised deeply sampled blood TCRbeta repertoires from subjects exposed to, actively infected with, or recovered from COVID-19. The repertoires were released in a freely available public database intended as a resource for research on the immune response to SARS-CoV-2. Samples came from the ongoing ImmuneRACE study (first 160 participants) plus 1,254 subjects from 6 global collaborators. Sample metadata almost always included a de-identified subject ID, COVID-19 status, age in years and sex. Where HLA class I and class II types were available, the types were taken from metadata supplied by the sample provider, not from assay-based typing.

TCRbeta CDR3 regions were amplified from genomic DNA by means of the immunoSEQ Assay, a bias-controlled multiplex PCR. Per the authors' processing: Nucleated cell counts per sample were estimated from amplification of reference gene primers within the assay. To quantify the absolute abundance of each unique TCRbeta CDR3 rearrangement, sequence reads were collapsed and filtered. For each sample, productive Simpson clonality was calculated as the square root of Simpson's diversity index over productive rearrangements. Here the immuneACCESS table is served through TCRdb, limited to in-frame sequences with V and J called. Missing clones are a known gap in these copies; in checked studies unresolved V genes cover under half, and the rest lacks a known reason. The V and J calls and clone size are taken from that table; D and trimming were inferred from the DNA. This sample has approximately 150,000 clones in its table, and 84% of those were observed once. The ten largest clones represent roughly 4.3% of the sample.

General conclusions and limits of the study: Clinical and demographic metadata were provided uncurated, with the amount varying by source and participant.

Participants in the prospective study were aged about 18 to 95 years, lived in about two dozen United States geographic areas, and enrolled through a virtual design. Cohort assignment in the prospective study relied on participant-reported clinical history from a screening survey and a study questionnaire. In the prospective study, whole blood, serum and a nasopharyngeal or oropharyngeal swab were collected from each participant by mobile phlebotomists. Additional blood draws and questionnaires over an approximately two-month period could optionally be provided by prospective study participants. Blood samples from the prospective study were shipped frozen or at room temperature prior to DNA extraction. The sample holds one count of this clone. No antigen is known for it. Nothing much larger sits one base from this clone, and base qualities are not available. The sample consisted of PBMCs or T cells enriched from blood (not recorded which). This sequence was found in a man aged 45-65 years in a cohort exposed to, infected with or recovered from COVID-19 (not recorded which).

The DNA reads as follows: TGCGCCAGCAGGCTGAAGCGGGCGGTCACAGATACGCAGTATTTT. Translated, this gives CASRLKRAVTDTQYF. Recombination connected TRBV10-2 to TRBJ2-3, and the D gene may be TRBD2, 6 bases matching. The CDR3 runs 15 residues from the cysteine to the phenylalanine. CDR3 DNA is the only sequence kept; it has 45 bases, read in frame from the first base. The germline V gene supplies CDR1 WSHSY and CDR2 SAAADI. V loses 6 bases, J loses 2 bases, and the germline ends lie 15 bases apart.